This T cell receptor beta chain was observed in a study of response to subunit inactivated influenza vaccine. Points from the study as a whole: The authors suggested that every seasonal influenza vaccination recruits few new T cells.

TCRdb re-analysed the RT-PCR reads in MiXCR, keeping a single row per CDR3 protein. The sample includes hundreds of thousands of distinct CDR3 sequences, approximately 15% of them seen just once. This CDR3 is built from 13 residues. V lost 11 bases and J lost 7; bases outside the gene matches: 10. Germline values: CDR1 MNHNY, CDR2 SVGAGI (reference sequence). On this clonotype itself: Its matching antigen is unknown.

The sample here was PBMCs from blood, taken roughly 2 weeks before vaccination. The rearrangement joins TRBV6-6 to TRBJ2-1; TRBD1 matches 8 bases. This clonotype originated in a man aged 45 to 65 who received an inactivated influenza vaccine. The CDR3 here is CAGKTGAGNEQFF. CDR3 nucleotide sequence: TGTGCCGGCAAGACAGGGGCGGGTAATGAGCAGTTCTTC.